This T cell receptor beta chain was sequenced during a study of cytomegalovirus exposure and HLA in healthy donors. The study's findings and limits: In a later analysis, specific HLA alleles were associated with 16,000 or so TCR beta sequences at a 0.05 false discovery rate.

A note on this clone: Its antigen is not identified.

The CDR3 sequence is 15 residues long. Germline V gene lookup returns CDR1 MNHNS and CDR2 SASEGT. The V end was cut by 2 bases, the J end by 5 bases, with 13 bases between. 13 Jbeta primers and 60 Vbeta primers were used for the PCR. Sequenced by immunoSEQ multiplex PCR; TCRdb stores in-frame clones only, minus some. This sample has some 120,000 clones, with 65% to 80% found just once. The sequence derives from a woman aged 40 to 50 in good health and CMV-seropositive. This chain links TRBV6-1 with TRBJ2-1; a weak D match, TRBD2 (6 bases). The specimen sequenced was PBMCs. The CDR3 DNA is TGTGCCAGCAGTGAATGGCGGGGCCCCCACAATGAGCAGTTCTTC. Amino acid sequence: CASSEWRGPHNEQFF.